This TCR beta chain was captured in a study of T cells expressing NK-cell markers. Overall study context: HCMV serostatus: most of the eight sequenced donors positive, one negative.

CDR3 size: 12 residues. CDR1 and CDR2 from the germline V gene are SQVTM and ANQGSEA. 5'RACE template switching with UMIs produced the TCR beta cDNA. TCRdb derives one entry per CDR3 protein from the 5' RACE reads, leaving out DNA. Its listing shows under 600,000 distinct CDR3 sequences. This TCR derives from a woman in her forties or fifties in good health. V gene TRBV29-1 combines with J gene TRBJ2-1. The sequenced sample was blood T cells: a sorted CD56 or NKG2C T cell subset, CD4+ or CD8+ T cells, or bulk PBMC T cells (not recorded which). CDR3 sequence: CSVDPLGREQFF.